This TCR beta chain was captured in a study of Ad26.COV2.S vaccination and SARS-CoV-2 variants. Study-level information: It was the COV1001 Ad26.COV2.S trial arm that included the donor. Ad26.COV2.S shots went into the muscle once or twice, 56 days apart.

Study observations and caveats: Participants in the vaccine arm had higher spike-specific TCR breadth; placebo recipients had lower.

CDR3 length: 14 residues. J lost 2 bases, V lost 2 bases, and 3 bases had no gene match. Germline values: CDR1 SGHNT, CDR2 YYREEE (reference sequence). Comments on this clone: The antigen remains unidentified.

Here immunoSEQ multiplex PCR was the method, and the copy in TCRdb shows in-frame clones only, minus some. Among almost 400,000 clones, 70% to 90% were seen once, and the ten largest hold 1.5% to 2%. The treatment was: 15 to 20 received Ad26.COV2.S at low or high dose, single or two shots; about 5 received placebo; per-sample allocation not given. Specimen acquisition occurred on day 63 following the initial vaccine or placebo injection. Within Boston, the person who donated was an adult of 18-55 years. The rearrangement joins TRBV5-4 to TRBJ1-2; TRBD1 agrees at 7 bases. The clonotype originates from a person aged 18 to 65 who received the Ad26.COV2.S COVID-19 vaccine or a placebo. Sequencing used peripheral blood, obtained in a trial of Ad26.COV2.S vaccine versus placebo. The CDR3 bases are TGTGCCAGCAGCTTACCGGGACAGAACTATGGCTACACCTTC. It is translated as CASSLPGQNYGYTF.